This paragraph reports one T cell receptor beta chain. Methods used by the authors: Reference gene primer amplification in the assay estimated nucleated cell counts. The data were produced by immunoSEQ multiplex PCR, yet TCRdb's version contains in-frame clones alone and is incomplete. The DNA was the basis for D and trimming; V, J and clone size are from that table. The profile shows around 120,000 clones, over 75% of them singletons. These data come from a study of blood T cell repertoires in COVID-19. About the research overall: Researchers got acute and convalescent COVID-19 samples from the United States, Italy and Spain. Sample material is recorded as cDNA or gDNA derived from T cells, B-cell-depleted T cells, or PBMCs.

This CDR3 is built from 15 residues. Germline V gene lookup returns CDR1 LGHNA and CDR2 YSLEER. V dropped 3 bases and J dropped 0 bases, with 12 bases sitting between them. The TCR sequence derives from a man at least 80 years old with acute or convalescent COVID-19. The chain combines TRBV4-3 with TRBJ2-7, with a tentative D call TRBD2 (6 bases). Material for sequencing was peripheral blood. CDR3 bases: TGCGCCAGCAGCCAGAAAGCGGGTCTCTCCTACGAGCAGTACTTC. Residues: CASSQKAGLSYEQYF.